One sample yielded the 21 T cell receptor beta chains listed below, sequenced in a study of beta chain features in type 1 diabetes. The authors reverse transcribed all of the isolated RNA, so sequencing captured expressed TCRB transcripts. Measured with immunoSEQ multiplex PCR; TCRdb has only the in-frame clones, and not every one. The repertoire holds around 320,000 clones, with 14% as singletons. Sequenced input: central memory CD4+ T cells from blood. These receptors originate from a man aged 30-40 years in good health.

This clone was observed a handful of times. The chain recombines TRBV29-1 with TRBJ2-7; D might be TRBD1 or TRBD2, each matching 5 bases. Germline V gene sequence: CDR1 SQVTM, CDR2 ANQGSEA. The V gene lost 6 bases and the J gene lost 6 bases, with 15 bases spanning the gap. CDR3 length: 12 residues. CDR3 nucleotide sequence: TGCAGCGTGGGGGACGGGCCCTCCGAGCAGTACTTC. It encodes CSVGDGPSEQYF.

In its sample, this clone was seen a few times. V gene TRBV4-1 combines with J gene TRBJ1-1; maybe TRBD1 (5 bases). CDR3 length: 13 residues. The V and J ends lost 8 bases and 5 bases respectively, with 15 bases between them. Germline CDR1 is MGHRA and CDR2 is YSYEKL. The DNA for the CDR3 is TGCGCCAGCCGGCCCTCGGGGGGAACTGAAGCTTTCTTT. This gives the protein CASRPSGGTEAFF.

Comments on this clone: The identical CDR3 is also encoded by other nucleotide sequences in the sample. The rearrangement links TRBV10-3 to TRBJ2-3, with D tentatively TRBD1 (5 bases). Trimming pared 6 bases from V and 6 bases from J, leaving 10 bases between. CDR3 length equals 12 residues. CDR1 is ENHRY and CDR2 is SYGVKD in the germline V gene. This chain's CDR3 is CAIRGRRDTQYF. The CDR3 nucleotides read TGTGCCATCAGGGGGCGACGGGATACGCAGTATTTT.

This clone has a handful of counts. V and J are TRBV11-3 and TRBJ2-6, with D possibly being TRBD2 (7 bases). V lost 0 bases, J lost 3 bases, and 12 bases lay in between. The CDR3 runs 17 residues. Per the germline V gene, CDR1 is SGHNT and CDR2 is YENEEA. CDR3: CASSLDGGGRGANVLTF. CDR3 DNA sequence: TGTGCCAGCAGCTTAGATGGCGGGGGCCGTGGGGCCAACGTCCTGACTTTC.

This clone occurred once. The rearrangement joins TRBV7-9 to TRBJ2-7, with D uncertain. The CDR3 is 13 amino acids. The V end lost 1 base, the J end lost 2 bases, and 6 bases lay between the germline ends. The germline V gene encodes CDR1 SEHNR and CDR2 FQNEAQ (reference sequence). The DNA for the CDR3 is TGTGCCAGCAGCTTAGACCCTACCTACGAGCAGTACGTC. Translated, it gives CASSLDPTYEQYV.

The chain employs TRBV7-2 and TRBJ1-4; D call uncertain. V lost 6 bases and J 0 bases, leaving 11 bases between the germline ends. Germline lookup yields CDR1 SGHTA and CDR2 FQGNSA. CDR3 size: 15 residues. CDR3 region: CASSPRGSTNEKLFF. CDR3 sequence (DNA): TGTGCCAGCAGTCCGCGGGGATCAACTAATGAAAAACTGTTTTTT.

This chain links TRBV15 with TRBJ1-3; D is uncertain. Near its end, the DNA agrees better with TRBJ2-2, so the J call may be wrong. The CDR3 spans 14 residues. Germline V gene data show CDR1 as LNHNV and CDR2 as YYDKDF (reference sequence). CDR3 bases: TGTGCCACCAGCAGTACCAAGCACACCGGGGAGCTGTTTTTT. Its protein is CATSSTKHTGELFF.

As for this clone: This CDR3 is missing its conserved last phenylalanine or tryptophan, likely due to a read error. The J gene is TRBJ2-2, the V gene TRBV7-2; D unclear. The CDR3 loop spans 16 amino acids. Germline V gives CDR1 SGHTA, CDR2 FQGNSA. V lost 2 bases, J lost 1 base, and 11 bases lay in between. The CDR3 region is CASSLTASLNTGELFS. The CDR3 DNA sequence: TGTGCCAGCAGCTTAACAGCGTCTTTGAACACCGGGGAGCTGTTTTCT.

This clone was counted ten times or more. V usage is TRBV4-2 and J usage is TRBJ2-5; 11 bases fit TRBD2. CDR1 is LGHNA and CDR2 is YNFKEQ in the germline V gene. Trimming at V came to 2 bases and at J to 4 bases, leaving 0 bases not matched to a gene. This CDR3 is built from 14 residues. CDR3 in amino acids: CASSQTSGGETQYF. As DNA, the CDR3 is TGTGCCAGCAGCCAAACTAGCGGGGGAGAGACCCAGTACTTC.

This clone came up a few times. A junction end diverges from the germline sequence, so it may reflect a read error. The chain is built from TRBV5-4 and TRBJ2-1, with 11 positions matching TRBD2. Germline CDR1 SGHNT, CDR2 YYREEE (reference sequence). The CDR3 contains 16 residues. The CDR3 reads CARSWGASGGNNEQFF. The CDR3 DNA is TGTGCCCGCAGCTGGGGGGCTAGCGGGGGGAACAATGAGCAGTTCTTC.

The chain recombines TRBV5-1 with TRBJ1-2; D possibly corresponds to TRBD1 (5 bases). Germline loops: CDR1 SGHRS, CDR2 YFSETQ. CDR3 length: 15 residues. V lost 4 bases and J 0 bases, leaving 13 bases between the germline ends. CDR3 nucleotide sequence: TGCGCCAGCAGCGGGGGACCGAAGGCTAACTATGGCTACACCTTC. This encodes CASSGGPKANYGYTF.

In its sample, this clone was seen a few times. One end of the junction varies from germline; a read error may be responsible. The rearrangement joins TRBV7-7 to TRBJ2-1, with 14 bases matching TRBD2. The CDR3 has 15 amino acids. CDR1 and CDR2 from the germline V gene are SSHAT and FNYEAQ (reference sequence). The CDR3 is CASSLGLAGVNEQFF. CDR3 DNA sequence: TGTGCTAGCAGCTTGGGACTAGCGGGAGTAAATGAGCAGTTCTTC.

Details on this clone: Other DNA sequences of this sample code for an identical CDR3. The rearrangement links TRBV14 to TRBJ1-2; D is perhaps TRBD1 (5 bases). The CDR3 sequence is 13 residues long. The V gene's germline CDR1 is SGHDN and CDR2 FVKESK. V was trimmed by 1 base and J by 4 bases, leaving 7 bases between them. The chain's CDR3 is CASSQGQSYGYTF. DNA for the CDR3: TGTGCCAGCAGCCAAGGACAGAGCTATGGCTACACCTTC.

To note about this clone: The junction shows a germline mismatch at one end, possibly a read error. The chain is built from TRBV7-7 and TRBJ2-5, with TRBD2 identical over 11 bases. The germline V gene has CDR1 SSHAT and CDR2 FNYEAQ (reference sequence). The CDR3 runs 16 residues. Here the CDR3 reads CASSYTSGSLQETQYF. The CDR3 DNA is TGCGCCAGCAGCTACACTAGCGGGAGTCTTCAAGAGACCCAGTACTTC.

The genes are TRBV6-5 and TRBJ1-2; TRBD1 agrees at 7 bases. The germline CDR1 and CDR2 sequences are MNHEY and SVGAGI. The V gene end was trimmed by 4 bases and the J gene end by 13 bases; junction bases not matched to a gene: 9. The CDR3 totals 12 residues. Here the CDR3 reads CASSSGQAVITF. CDR3 DNA: TGTGCCAGCAGTTCAGGACAGGCCGTAATCACCTTC.

This clone was counted at least ten times. The rearrangement uses TRBV15 and TRBJ2-7; a weak D match, TRBD1 (6 bases). This CDR3 spans 15 amino acids. Trimming removed 4 bases from V and 5 bases from J, with 18 bases in between. Per the germline V gene, CDR1 is LNHNV and CDR2 is YYDKDF (reference sequence). The CDR3 bases are TGTGCCACCAGCAAGGACCGGAGAGGGGGAGACGAGCAGTACTTC. Translating it yields CATSKDRRGGDEQYF.

This clone showed up just a few times. The chain carries TRBV6-5 and TRBJ1-1, with unresolved D. The germline CDR1 and CDR2 sequences are MNHEY and SVGAGI. The CDR3 extends over 15 amino acids. Trimming took 2 bases from V and 4 from J, leaving 14 bases between them. CDR3 in amino acids: CASSYRTVGPTEAFF. CDR3 sequence (DNA): TGTGCCAGCAGTTACAGGACTGTGGGTCCCACTGAAGCTTTCTTT.

V usage is TRBV7-3 and J usage is TRBJ2-4; D uncertain. V was pared by 0 bases and J by 7 bases, with 10 bases between. The CDR3 totals 14 residues. Looked up from germline, CDR1 is SGHTA and CDR2 is FQGTGA. CDR3 region: CASSLTRVGNIQYF. The CDR3 DNA sequence: TGTGCCAGCAGCTTAACCCGGGTCGGGAACATTCAGTACTTC.

This clone came up a few times. This chain connects TRBV5-1 to TRBJ2-1; D perhaps matches TRBD1 (6 bases). V was clipped by 6 bases and J by 2 bases, with 15 bases between them. CDR1 SGHRS and CDR2 YFSETQ come from the germline V gene. The CDR3 is made up of 15 amino acids. The CDR3 here is CASTVAGDPYNEQFF. CDR3 DNA sequence: TGCGCCAGCACCGTTGCAGGGGACCCCTACAATGAGCAGTTCTTC.

The chain uses TRBV11-2 and TRBJ2-7, with 8 bases identical to TRBD2. Unmatched junction bases numbered 2, after V lost 2 bases and J lost 2 bases. The CDR3 has 14 amino acids. Per germline, CDR1 SGHAT and CDR2 FQNNGV. The CDR3 region is CASSLQRGPYEQYV. The CDR3 region has the DNA TGTGCCAGCAGCTTACAGCGGGGGCCCTACGAGCAGTACGTC.

In this sample, this clone turned up a few times. J is TRBJ2-6 and V is TRBV2; D may be TRBD1 (5 bases). V was clipped by 8 bases and J by 2 bases, with 10 bases between them. The germline V gene encodes CDR1 SNHLY and CDR2 FYNNEI. The CDR3 is 14 residues long. This chain's CDR3 is CASRRETGANVLTF. The CDR3 region has the DNA TGTGCCAGCCGCAGGGAAACTGGGGCCAACGTCCTGACTTTC.